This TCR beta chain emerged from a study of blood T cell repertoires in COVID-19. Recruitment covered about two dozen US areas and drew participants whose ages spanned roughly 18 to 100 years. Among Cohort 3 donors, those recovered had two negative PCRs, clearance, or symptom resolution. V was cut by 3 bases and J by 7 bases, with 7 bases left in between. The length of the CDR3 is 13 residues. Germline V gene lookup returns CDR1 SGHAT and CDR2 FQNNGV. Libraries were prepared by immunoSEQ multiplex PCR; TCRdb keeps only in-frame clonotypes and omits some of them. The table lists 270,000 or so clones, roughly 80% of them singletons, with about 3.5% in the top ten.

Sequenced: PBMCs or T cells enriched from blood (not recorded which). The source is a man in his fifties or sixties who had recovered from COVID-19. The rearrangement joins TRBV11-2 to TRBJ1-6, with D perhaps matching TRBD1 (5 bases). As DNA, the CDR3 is TGTGCCAGCAGCTTCCCAGGGAATTCACCCCTCCACTTT. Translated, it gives CASSFPGNSPLHF.